This TCR beta chain was obtained from a study of OX40 agonist ivuxolimab in advanced cancers. Turning to the study itself: Among those enrolled, mean age was approximately 60 years (range 23 to 79) and 82.7% were male.

CDR3 length: 13 amino acids. CDR1 is MNHNS and CDR2 is SASEGT in the germline V gene. Trimming took 4 bases from V and 4 from J, leaving 10 bases between them. Remarks on this clone: What it recognizes is unknown.

The protocol was immunoSEQ multiplex PCR, while the TCRdb copy is restricted to in-frame clones and leaves out a portion. The table lists more than 50,000 clones, approximately 86% of them singletons. Study-level findings and limits: CD4+ T cells averaged fewer expanded clones than CD8+ T cells. Dosing at 0.1 to 3.0 mg/kg was accompanied by clonal expansion of CD4+ and CD8+ blood T cells by week 6.

The specimen comprised CD4+ or CD8+ T cells sorted from blood, sampled in a trial of the OX40 agonist ivuxolimab. This sequence was found in an adult with an advanced solid tumor such as melanoma, head and neck, liver or kidney cancer. The chain recombines TRBV6-1 with TRBJ2-5, with a possible D match to TRBD1 (5 bases). This CDR3 is CASSGAGRETQYF. The CDR3 nucleotides are TGTGCCAGCAGTGGGGCAGGGCGAGAGACCCAGTACTTC.